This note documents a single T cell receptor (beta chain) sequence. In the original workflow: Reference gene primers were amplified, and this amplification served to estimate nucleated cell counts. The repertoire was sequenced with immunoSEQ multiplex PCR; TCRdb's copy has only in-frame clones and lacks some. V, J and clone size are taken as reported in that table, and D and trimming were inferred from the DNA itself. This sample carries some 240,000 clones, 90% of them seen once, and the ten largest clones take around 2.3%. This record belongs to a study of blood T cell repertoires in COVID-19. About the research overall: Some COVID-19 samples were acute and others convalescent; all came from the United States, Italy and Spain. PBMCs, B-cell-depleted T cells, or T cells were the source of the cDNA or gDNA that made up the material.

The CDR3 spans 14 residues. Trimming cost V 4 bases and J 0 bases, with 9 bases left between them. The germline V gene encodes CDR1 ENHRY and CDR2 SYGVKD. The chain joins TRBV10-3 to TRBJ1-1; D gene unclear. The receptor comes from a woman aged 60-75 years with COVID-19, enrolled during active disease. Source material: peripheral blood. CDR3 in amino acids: CAISGRGMNTEAFF. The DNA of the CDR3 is TGTGCCATCAGTGGACGGGGAATGAACACTGAAGCTTTCTTT.